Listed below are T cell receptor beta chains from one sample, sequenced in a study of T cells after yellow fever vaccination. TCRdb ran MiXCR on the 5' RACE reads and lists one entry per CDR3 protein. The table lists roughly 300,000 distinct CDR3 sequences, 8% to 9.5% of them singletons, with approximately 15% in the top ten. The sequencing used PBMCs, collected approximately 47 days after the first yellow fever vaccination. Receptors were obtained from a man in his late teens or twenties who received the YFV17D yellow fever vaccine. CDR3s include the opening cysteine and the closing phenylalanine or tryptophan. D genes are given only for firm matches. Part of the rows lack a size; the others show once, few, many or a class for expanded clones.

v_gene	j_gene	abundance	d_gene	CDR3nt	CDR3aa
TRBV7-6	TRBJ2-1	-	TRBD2	TGTGCCAGCAGCTTTGTTAGCGGGGTGTACAATGAGCAGTTCTTC	CASSFVSGVYNEQFF
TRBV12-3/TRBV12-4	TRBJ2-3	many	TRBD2	TGTGCCAGCAGTGGCAGCGGGGGTACAGATACGCAGTATTTT	CASSGSGGTDTQYF
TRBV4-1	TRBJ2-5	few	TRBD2	TGCGCCAGCAGCCAAGATTCACTAGCGGGGGGTCGGAAAGAGACCCAGTACTTC	CASSQDSLAGGRKETQYF
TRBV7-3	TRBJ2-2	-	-	TGTGCCAGCAGCGGCCGGGGCACCGGGGAGCTGTTTTTT	CASSGRGTGELFF
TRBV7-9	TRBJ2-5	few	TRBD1	TGTGCCAGCAGCCCGACAGGGCTAACCTACCAAGAGACCCAGTACTTC	CASSPTGLTYQETQYF
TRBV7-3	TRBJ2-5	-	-	TGTGCCAGCAGCGACGGACAGCCTCAAGAGACCCAGTACTTC	CASSDGQPQETQYF
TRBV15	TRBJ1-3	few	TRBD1	TGTGCCACCAGCATCCGGGACAGGCTCATCTTTGGAAACACCATATATTTT	CATSIRDRLIFGNTIYF
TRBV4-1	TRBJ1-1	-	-	TGCGCCAGCAGCCAAGATCTGACGGGGTCAGTAGCTTTCTTT	CASSQDLTGSVAFF
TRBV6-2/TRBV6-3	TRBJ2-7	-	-	TGTGCCAGCAGGGAACCGGGCAGCCGCGAGCAGTACTTC	CASREPGSREQYF
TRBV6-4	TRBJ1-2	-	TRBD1	TGTGCCAGCAGTGCCGCACCAGGACAGGGGGCGCATGGCTACACCTTC	CASSAAPGQGAHGYTF
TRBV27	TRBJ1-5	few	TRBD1	TGTGCCAGCAGAACGCAGGGGGAACCCCTACAGCCCCAGCATTTT	CASRTQGEPLQPQHF
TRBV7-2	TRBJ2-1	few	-	TGTGCCAGCAGCTTAGCGGACGGCTATGAGCAGTTCTTC	CASSLADGYEQFF
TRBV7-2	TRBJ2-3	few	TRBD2	TGTGCCAGCAGCTTAGCGCTAGCGGGGGGTTATACGCAGTATTTT	CASSLALAGGYTQYF
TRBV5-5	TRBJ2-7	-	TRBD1	TGTGCCAGCAGCGAGGACAACAACAGGGGTCCCTCCTACGAGCAGTACTTC	CASSEDNNRGPSYEQYF
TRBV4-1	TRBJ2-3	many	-	TGCGCCAGCAGCCAACTAGGAATCCCGAGCACAGATACGCAGTATTTT	CASSQLGIPSTDTQYF
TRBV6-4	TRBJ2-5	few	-	TGTGCCAGCAGACTTTACCGGGACCTATACTCTGCGGAGGTAGGGGAGACCCAGTACTTC	CASRLYRDLYSAEVGETQYF
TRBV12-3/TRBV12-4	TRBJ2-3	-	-	TGTGCCAGCAGATACGGGAGAGATACGCAGTATTTT	CASRYGRDTQYF
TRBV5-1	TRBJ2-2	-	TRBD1	TGCGCCAGCAGCTCCGGGACAGGGGGATGGACCGGGGAGCTGTTTTTT	CASSSGTGGWTGELFF
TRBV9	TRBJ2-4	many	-	TGTGCCAGCAGCGGTCGGGCAGCCAAAAACATTCAGTACTTC	CASSGRAAKNIQYF
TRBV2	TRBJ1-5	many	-	TGTGCCAGCACCCTTGAAACGGATCAGCCCCAGCATTTT	CASTLETDQPQHF
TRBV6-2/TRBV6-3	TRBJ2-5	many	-	TGTGCCAGCAGTTACGACTTCCAAGAGACCCAGTACTTC	CASSYDFQETQYF
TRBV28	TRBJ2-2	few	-	TGTGCCAGCGGCAGGGGTCTCGCCGGGGAGCTGTTTTTT	CASGRGLAGELFF
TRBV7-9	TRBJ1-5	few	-	TGTGCCAGCAGCTTAGCGAATATGGCCCAGCATTTT	CASSLANMAQHF
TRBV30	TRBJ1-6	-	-	TGTGCCTGGAGTGTACGGGAGGTTTCACCCCTCCACTTT	CAWSVREVSPLHF
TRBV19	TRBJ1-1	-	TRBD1	TGTGCCAGTAGTACCCACAGGGGGGACACTGAAGCTTTCTTT	CASSTHRGDTEAFF
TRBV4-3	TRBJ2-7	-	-	TGCGCCAGCAGCCAAGATTCGGCAGGAGCCTACGAGCAGTACTTC	CASSQDSAGAYEQYF
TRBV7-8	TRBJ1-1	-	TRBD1	TGTGCCAGCAGCTTTGGACAGGCTTATTTTGAAGCTTTCTTT	CASSFGQAYFEAFF
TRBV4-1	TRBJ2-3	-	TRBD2	TGCGCCAGCAGCCAATGGACTAGCGAAGATACGCAGTATTTT	CASSQWTSEDTQYF
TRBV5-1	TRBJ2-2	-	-	TGCGCCAGCAGCTTAGGAAGACTTACGAACACCGGGGAGCTGTTTTTT	CASSLGRLTNTGELFF
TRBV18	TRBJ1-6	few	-	TGTGCCAGCTCACCAGGACAGAGATATAATTCACCCCTCCACTTT	CASSPGQRYNSPLHF
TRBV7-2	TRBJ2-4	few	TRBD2	TGTGCCAGCAGGACTAGCGGGGGTGTTGACATTCAGTACTTC	CASRTSGGVDIQYF
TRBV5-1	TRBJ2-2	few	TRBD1	TGCGCCAGCAGCCGAGGGACAGTTGGTAACGGGGAGCTGTTTTTT	CASSRGTVGNGELFF
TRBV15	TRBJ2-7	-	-	TGTGCCACCAGCCGAAAACAGGGAGGCGAGCAGTACTTC	CATSRKQGGEQYF
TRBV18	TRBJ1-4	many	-	TGTGCCAGCTCACCCTCGGTGGGGGGCGTCGCAACTAATGAAAAACTGTTTTTT	CASSPSVGGVATNEKLFF
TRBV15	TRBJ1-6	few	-	TGTGCCACCAGCAGAGATTTACCAGGGGTCAATTCACCCCTCCACTTT	CATSRDLPGVNSPLHF
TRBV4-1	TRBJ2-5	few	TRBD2	TGCGCCAGCAGCCGCGCCTGGCGGGGGCAAGAGACCCAGTACTTC	CASSRAWRGQETQYF
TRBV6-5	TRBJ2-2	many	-	TGTGCCAGCAGTTACTCTAGTGACCCCGCGGGGAAGGCCGGGGAGCTGTTTTTT	CASSYSSDPAGKAGELFF
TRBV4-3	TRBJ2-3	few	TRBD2	TGCGCCAGCAGCCAAGATGGACTAGCGGGGGGCTTCGAAGATACGCAGTATTTT	CASSQDGLAGGFEDTQYF
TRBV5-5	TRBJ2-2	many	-	TGTGCCAGCAGCTTGAGCATCAGGGACACCGGGGAGCTGTTTTTT	CASSLSIRDTGELFF
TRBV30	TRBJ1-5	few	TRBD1	TGTGCCTGGAGTGGGGACAGGGATCAGCCCCAGCATTTT	CAWSGDRDQPQHF
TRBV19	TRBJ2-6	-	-	TGTGCCAGTAGTATCCAGGGAGGCGGCTGGGCCAACGTCCTGACTTTC	CASSIQGGGWANVLTF
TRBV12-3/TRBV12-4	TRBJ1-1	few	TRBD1	TGTGCCAGCAGGTCTTTGGGACAGGGCTCTGAAGCTTTCTTT	CASRSLGQGSEAFF
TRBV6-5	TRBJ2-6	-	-	TGTGCCAGCAGTTACGTGGGCGGCAGTCAATCTGGGGCCAACGTCCTGACTTTC	CASSYVGGSQSGANVLTF
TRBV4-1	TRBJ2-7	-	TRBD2	TGCGCCAGCAGCAAACCGGGGGGGGAGTACGAGCAGTACTTC	CASSKPGGEYEQYF
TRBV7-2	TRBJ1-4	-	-	TGTGCCAGCAGCCCCCAAAGGATTAATGAAAAACTGTTTTTT	CASSPQRINEKLFF
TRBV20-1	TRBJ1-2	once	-	TGCACTGCTTTGGACCGTACTAACGATGGCTACACCTTC	CTALDRTNDGYTF
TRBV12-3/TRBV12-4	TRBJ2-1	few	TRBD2	TGTGCCAGCAGTTTAGGGGGGGAGGGATATGAGCAGTTCTTC	CASSLGGEGYEQFF
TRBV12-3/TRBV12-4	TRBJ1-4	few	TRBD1	TGTGCCAGCAGTTCCGACAGGGCCCACGAAAAACTGTTTTTT	CASSSDRAHEKLFF
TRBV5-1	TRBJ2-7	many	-	TGCGCCAGCGCCCTCGGGCAGGGGCAAGGCTACGAGCAGTACTTC	CASALGQGQGYEQYF
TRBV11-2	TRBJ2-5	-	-	TGTGCCAGCAGCTTAGTTCCGGGGCAAGAGACCCAGTACTTC	CASSLVPGQETQYF
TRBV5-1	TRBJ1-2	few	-	TGCGCCAGCAGCCCGGGACACGAAGGGGGCTACACCTTC	CASSPGHEGGYTF
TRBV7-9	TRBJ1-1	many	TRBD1	TGTGCCAGCAGCTTAGTCGGACAGGGGGGAATAAACACTGAAGCTTTCTTT	CASSLVGQGGINTEAFF
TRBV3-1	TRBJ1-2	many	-	TGTGCCAGCAGCCAGTCTAACTATGGCTACACCTTC	CASSQSNYGYTF
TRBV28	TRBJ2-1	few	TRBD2	TGTGCCAGCAGTTCTCCGACTAGCGTTAATGAGCAGTTCTTC	CASSSPTSVNEQFF
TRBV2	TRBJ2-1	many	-	TGTGCCAGCAGGAGGGGGGGGGATGAGCAGTTCTTC	CASRRGGDEQFF